This is a list of T cell receptor beta chains from one sample in a study of shared clonotypes between healthy human individuals. Profiled with immunoSEQ multiplex PCR; TCRdb holds only in-frame clones, not every one. The data show hundreds of thousands of clones, about 95% seen once. Source material: naive CD8+ T cells sorted from blood. The receptors come from a woman aged 25 to 39 in good health. CDR3s include the opening cysteine and the closing phenylalanine or tryptophan. A D gene is named only where the DNA matches it firmly. Only part of the rows carry a size: once, few, many, or a class if the clone is expanded.

>TRBV28|.|.|TRBJ2-2
CASSFPYGTPRSAGELFF
TGTGCCAGCAGTTTTCCTTACGGGACTCCCAGGTCGGCCGGGGAGCTGTTTTTT
>TRBV28|.|.|TRBJ2-1
CASRTLGGGNEQFF
TGTGCCAGCAGGACCTTAGGTGGGGGCAATGAGCAGTTCTTC
>TRBV27|.|.|TRBJ1-5
CASSISVGQPQHF
TGTGCCAGCAGCATTTCAGTTGGTCAGCCCCAGCATTTT
>TRBV15|few|.|TRBJ2-7
CATSGSGMSVYEQYF
TGTGCCACCAGCGGCTCGGGAATGAGTGTCTACGAGCAGTACTTC
>TRBV4-1|.|.|TRBJ2-1
CASSQDRLASYEQFF
TGCGCCAGCAGCCAAGATCGGCTAGCTTCCTACGAGCAGTTCTTC
>TRBV7-9|.|.|TRBJ2-2
CASNPPRLRGKGTGELFF
TGTGCCAGCAACCCTCCCCGCTTGAGGGGGAAGGGCACCGGGGAGCTGTTTTTT
>TRBV9|.|.|TRBJ2-2
CASSVLGFSGELFF
TGTGCCAGCAGCGTACTAGGTTTCAGCGGGGAGCTGTTTTTT
>TRBV28|.|TRBD1|TRBJ2-5
CASSATGDPMQETQYF
TGTGCCAGTAGCGCAACAGGGGACCCGATGCAAGAGACCCAGTACTTC
>TRBV30|.|.|TRBJ1-5
CAWGGMSNQPQHF
TGTGCCTGGGGGGGCATGAGCAATCAGCCCCAGCATTTT
>TRBV19|.|.|TRBJ1-1
CASSFGGGTEAFF
TGTGCCAGTAGCTTTGGGGGCGGCACTGAAGCTTTCTTT
>TRBV6-4|.|TRBD2|TRBJ2-2
CASSELAGSNTGELFF
TGTGCCAGCAGTGAACTAGCGGGGTCGAACACCGGGGAGCTGTTTTTT
>TRBV27|.|.|TRBJ2-1
CASWMGEQFF
TGTGCCAGCTGGATGGGTGAGCAGTTCTTC
>TRBV5-6|.|.|TRBJ2-7
CASSSLDEQYF
TGTGCCAGCAGCTCCCTCGACGAGCAGTACTTC
>TRBV5-4|.|.|TRBJ2-1
CASSFDANNEQFF
TGTGCCAGCAGCTTCGACGCTAACAATGAGCAGTTCTTC
>TRBV5-4|.|.|TRBJ2-7
CASSLQGSYEQYF
TGTGCCAGCAGCTTACAGGGATCCTACGAGCAGTACTTC
>TRBV6-5|.|.|TRBJ1-2
CASSLSGANYGYTF
TGTGCCAGCAGTCTCTCGGGGGCTAACTATGGCTACACCTTC
>TRBV6-1|.|.|TRBJ2-3
CASSIWGDSTDTQYF
TGTGCCAGCAGCATTTGGGGAGATAGCACAGATACGCAGTATTTT
>TRBV6-1|.|TRBD2|TRBJ2-7
CASSEGETSGSYEQYF
TGTGCCAGCAGTGAAGGAGAGACTAGCGGTTCCTACGAGCAGTACTTC
>TRBV9|.|.|TRBJ1-1
CASSQGYTEAFF
TGTGCCAGCAGCCAGGGGTACACTGAAGCTTTCTTT
>TRBV6-4|.|.|TRBJ1-2
CATYDIRHHGYTF
TGTGCCACCTACGACATTCGCCACCATGGCTACACCTTC
>TRBV19|.|TRBD2|TRBJ2-7
CASRSGLAGTYEQYF
TGTGCCAGTAGATCCGGACTAGCGGGGACCTACGAGCAGTACTTC
>TRBV27|.|TRBD2|TRBJ2-7
CASSPGTSSHEQYF
TGTGCCAGCAGCCCCGGGACTAGCAGTCACGAGCAGTACTTC
>TRBV27|once|TRBD1|TRBJ2-5
CASRALTGGLETQYF
TGTGCCAGCAGGGCCCTAACAGGGGGCTTGGAGACCCAGTACTTC
>TRBV7-9|.|TRBD1|TRBJ2-7
CASSRTGSYEQYF
TGTGCCAGCAGCAGGACAGGCTCCTACGAGCAGTACTTC
>TRBV5-5|.|.|TRBJ2-7
CASSSRDYEQYF
TGTGCCAGCAGCTCTCGGGACTACGAGCAGTACTTC
>TRBV5-1|.|.|TRBJ2-7
CASSPSTGRGAYEQYF
TGCGCCAGCAGCCCGTCCACCGGCAGGGGAGCCTACGAGCAGTACTTC
>TRBV27|once|.|TRBJ1-2
CASSFIGTEFYGYTF
TGTGCCAGCAGTTTCATCGGGACTGAATTCTATGGCTACACCTTC
>TRBV6-1|.|.|TRBJ2-3
CASSERPTDTQYF
TGTGCCAGCAGTGAACGGCCAACCGATACGCAGTATTTT
>TRBV5-6|.|TRBD1|TRBJ1-3
CASSLSRGNGNTIYF
TGTGCCAGCAGCTTATCCAGGGGGAATGGAAACACCATATATTTT
>TRBV28|.|TRBD1|TRBJ2-7
CASSSARTGWYEQYF
TGTGCCAGCAGTTCCGCTAGGACAGGGTGGTACGAGCAGTACTTC
>TRBV28|.|.|TRBJ1-1
CLVPEAFF
TGTCTAGTCCCTGAAGCTTTCTTT
>TRBV27|.|TRBD2|TRBJ2-3
CASTAVLAGGPTDTQYF
TGTGCCAGCACCGCCGTCCTAGCGGGAGGGCCCACAGATACGCAGTATTTT
>TRBV14|.|.|TRBJ1-4
CASSQEAVPNEKLFF
TGTGCCAGCAGCCAAGAAGCGGTTCCTAATGAAAAACTGTTTTTT
>TRBV5-8|.|.|TRBJ1-5
CASSSPSEGGYSNQPQHF
TGTGCCAGCAGCTCCCCCTCAGAGGGGGGATATAGCAATCAGCCCCAGCATTTT
>TRBV13|once|.|TRBJ2-7
CASSLEGGRGEQYF
TGTGCCAGCAGCTTAGAAGGAGGACGGGGCGAGCAGTACTTC
>TRBV13|.|TRBD2|TRBJ2-1
CASSLVSGNGEQFF
TGTGCCAGCAGCTTAGTTAGCGGGAATGGGGAGCAGTTCTTC
>TRBV4-1|.|.|TRBJ2-7
CASSQGLDVAYEQYF
TGCGCCAGCAGCCAAGGTTTGGATGTAGCCTACGAGCAGTACTTC
>TRBV7-8|.|TRBD1|TRBJ2-7
CASSRRDRAVHEQYF
TGTGCCAGCAGCCGCCGGGACAGGGCTGTCCACGAGCAGTACTTC
>TRBV29-1|.|TRBD2|TRBJ2-5
CSIAGTSENPEQETQYF
TGCAGCATCGCCGGGACTAGCGAAAACCCCGAACAAGAGACCCAGTACTTC
>TRBV7-2|.|.|TRBJ2-1
CASSLVGGPYNEQFF
TGTGCCAGCAGCTTAGTAGGTGGCCCCTACAATGAGCAGTTCTTC
>TRBV27|once|.|TRBJ1-2
CASSLGNRATYTF
TGTGCCAGCAGTTTGGGGAACAGGGCAACCTACACCTTC
>TRBV2|once|.|TRBJ2-7
CASSGQVPYEQYF
TGTGCCAGCAGTGGGCAGGTTCCCTACGAGCAGTACTTC
>TRBV27|.|.|TRBJ2-6
CASSSRVLGSGANVLTF
TGTGCCAGCAGTTCGAGGGTCTTGGGCTCTGGGGCCAACGTCCTGACTTTC
>TRBV28|.|.|TRBJ2-1
CASPIIGVRLKLISYNEQFF
TGTGCCAGCCCCATCATCGGGGTGAGGCTGAAACTAATTTCCTACAATGAGCAGTTCTTC
>TRBV6-5|.|.|TRBJ1-5
CASSPNPDWGQPQHF
TGTGCCAGCAGTCCAAACCCCGATTGGGGGCAGCCCCAGCATTTT
>TRBV5-8|.|.|TRBJ1-2
CASSLGSFRTRVDGYTF
TGTGCCAGCAGCTTGGGCTCTTTCAGGACGAGGGTTGATGGCTACACCTTC
>TRBV13|.|TRBD1|TRBJ1-6
CASSSRTGGSYNSPLHF
TGTGCCAGCAGCTCCCGGACAGGGGGATCCTATAATTCACCCCTCCACTTT
>TRBV27|.|.|TRBJ2-7
CASRGNSYEQYF
TGTGCCAGCAGGGGGAACTCCTACGAGCAGTACTTC
>TRBV13|.|.|TRBJ2-7
CASSLGGVNYEQYF
TGTGCCAGCAGCTTAGGCGGGGTAAACTACGAGCAGTACTTC
>TRBV6-5|.|.|TRBJ1-1
CASSRTENTEAFF
TGTGCCAGCAGTCGGACGGAGAACACTGAAGCTTTCTTT
>TRBV7-9|.|.|TRBJ2-7
CASSLARNYEQYF
TGTGCCAGCAGCTTAGCGAGGAATTACGAGCAGTACTTC
>TRBV10-2|.|.|TRBJ2-7
CASSEIAYQHF
TGCGCCAGCAGTGAGATCGCCTATCAACACTTC
>TRBV5-1|.|.|TRBJ2-1
CASMDPPSHEQFF
TGCGCCAGCATGGACCCCCCTAGCCATGAGCAGTTCTTC
>TRBV5-8|.|TRBD2|TRBJ2-7
CASSSDGTSGYEQYF
TGTGCCAGCAGCTCCGACGGGACTAGCGGATACGAGCAGTACTTC
>TRBV11-1|.|TRBD1|TRBJ2-7
CASSRRDRAYEQYF
TGTGCCAGCAGCCGCCGGGACAGGGCCTACGAGCAGTACTTC
>TRBV7-2|.|TRBD2|TRBJ2-7
CASSPGGGASYEQYF
TGTGCCAGCAGCCCGGGGGGGGGAGCGTCCTACGAGCAGTACTTC
>TRBV13|once|.|TRBJ2-1
CASSPLSNEQFF
TGTGCCAGCAGCCCCCTTTCCAATGAGCAGTTCTTC
>TRBV7-6|.|.|TRBJ2-7
CASSSNSYEQYF
TGTGCCAGCAGCTCTAACTCCTACGAGCAGTACTTC
>TRBV7-2|.|TRBD2|TRBJ2-7
CASSPTSGSHEQYF
TGTGCCAGCAGCCCAACTAGCGGGAGCCACGAGCAGTACTTC